This T cell receptor beta chain is drawn from a study of identical twins. MiXCR, applied by TCRdb to the 5' RACE reads, yields one record per CDR3 protein. Of around 370,000 distinct CDR3 sequences in the sample, approximately 8.7% were seen once. CDR1 is KGHDR and CDR2 is SFDVKD in the germline V gene. Trimming shortened V by 3 bases and J by 8 bases, and 10 bases separated the two germline ends. This CDR3 contains 13 residues. This clonotype was observed at least ten times. This clonotype was sampled from a woman aged 50 to 60 in good health. Sequenced material: naive T cells sorted from blood. This chain uses TRBV24-1 with TRBJ2-1; no reliable D call. The CDR3 nucleotides read TGTGCCACCAGTGATGTATTTCGGGATGAGCAGTTCTTC. Amino acid sequence: CATSDVFRDEQFF.